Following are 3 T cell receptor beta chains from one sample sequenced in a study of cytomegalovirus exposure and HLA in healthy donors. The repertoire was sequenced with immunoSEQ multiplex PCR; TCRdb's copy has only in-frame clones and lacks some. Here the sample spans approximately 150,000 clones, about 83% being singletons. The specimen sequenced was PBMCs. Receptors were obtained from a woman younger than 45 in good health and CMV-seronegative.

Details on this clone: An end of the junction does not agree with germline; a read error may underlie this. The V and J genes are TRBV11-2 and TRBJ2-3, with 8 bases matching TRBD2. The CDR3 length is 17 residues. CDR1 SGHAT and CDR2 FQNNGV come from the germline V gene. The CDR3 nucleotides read TGTGCCAGCAGCTTAGATTCGGGGGGGTGGGACACAAATACGCAGTATTTT. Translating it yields CASSLDSGGWDTNTQYF.

The CDR3 DNA reads TGTGCCAGCAGCTTGAAGGTCGGCGGGGGTAACGAGCAGTACTTC. Protein: CASSLKVGGGNEQYF. This rearrangement joins TRBV5-4 to TRBJ2-7, with 7 bases identical to TRBD2. CDR1 SGHNT and CDR2 YYREEE come from the germline V gene (reference sequence). V was clipped by 1 base and J by 5 bases; unmatched bases: 9. The CDR3 consists of 15 residues.

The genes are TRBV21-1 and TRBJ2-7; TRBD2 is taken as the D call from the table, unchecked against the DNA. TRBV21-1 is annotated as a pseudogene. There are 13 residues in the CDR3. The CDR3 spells CASSMSGSYEQYF. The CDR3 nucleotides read TGTGCCAGCAGCATGTCCGGTTCCTACGAGCAGTACTTC.